These T cell receptor beta chains were read from a single sample in a study of blood T cell repertoires in COVID-19. Profiling relied on immunoSEQ multiplex PCR, and the TCRdb table lists in-frame clones only, not all of them. The top ten hold 1.7% of the sample, which has almost 400,000 clones, around nine tenths seen once. Sequenced sample: PBMCs or T cells enriched from blood (not recorded which). Receptors originate from a woman in her thirties who had recovered from COVID-19. Both conserved end residues are part of each CDR3. D genes are given only for firm matches. A row's size may be missing; if present it is once, few, many or a size class.

J gene | D gene | V gene | CDR3 length | clone size | CDR3 DNA | CDR3 protein
TRBJ1-2 | TRBD1 | TRBV6-6 | 15 | NA | TGTGCCAGCAGCCTACAGGGGGCAGTGAACTATGGCTACACCTTC | CASSLQGAVNYGYTF
TRBJ2-1 | NA | TRBV20-1 | 14 | NA | TGCAGTGCTAGTAGGGGGGGCTCCTACAATGAGCAGTTCTTC | CSASRGGSYNEQFF
TRBJ1-1 | TRBD1 | TRBV18 | 16 | NA | TGTGCCAGCTCACCAAGGACAGGGAACATGAACACTGAAGCTTTCTTT | CASSPRTGNMNTEAFF
TRBJ1-2 | NA | TRBV15 | 14 | NA | TGTGCCACCAGCAGAGATAGGAGTTTAGATGGCTACACCTTC | CATSRDRSLDGYTF
TRBJ2-1 | TRBD2 | TRBV11-2 | 16 | NA | TGTGCCAGCAGCTTAGACGAGCGGGGAACTTACAATGAGCAGTTCTTC | CASSLDERGTYNEQFF
TRBJ2-7 | TRBD1 | TRBV19 | 13 | NA | TGTGCCAGTAGTTTCGGACAGGAGTACGAGCAGTACTTC | CASSFGQEYEQYF
TRBJ1-1 | NA | TRBV18 | 14 | NA | TGTGCCAGCTCACAGCTTCCAGGGGACACTGAAGCTTTCTTT | CASSQLPGDTEAFF
TRBJ1-2 | NA | TRBV13 | 13 | few | TGTGCCAGCAGCACACACAGGGACGTGGGCTACACCTTC | CASSTHRDVGYTF
TRBJ1-1 | NA | TRBV21-1 | 16 | NA | TGTGCCAGCAGCGCCCGGGACAGGGAAGGGATCACTGAAGCTTTCTTT | CASSARDREGITEAFF
TRBJ2-1 | NA | TRBV27 | 14 | NA | TGTGCCAGCAGTAATCCCGGTCGGTACAATGAGCAGTTCTTC | CASSNPGRYNEQFF
TRBJ2-1 | TRBD2 | TRBV2 | 16 | once | TGTGCCAGCAGTGAAGTAGCGGGGGGTTTTAACAATGAGCAGTTCTTC | CASSEVAGGFNNEQFF
TRBJ2-1 | NA | TRBV7-7 | 15 | NA | TGTGCCAGCAGCTTAGTGGGGAGCTCCTACAATGAGCAGTTCTTC | CASSLVGSSYNEQFF
TRBJ1-5 | TRBD1 | TRBV28 | 16 | once | TGTGCCAGCACCAAGACAGGGATAACTAGCAATCAGCCCCAGCATTTT | CASTKTGITSNQPQHF
TRBJ1-2 | TRBD1 | TRBV30 | 12 | NA | TGTGCCTGGCAAACCGGGACAGCTGGCTACACCTTC | CAWQTGTAGYTF
TRBJ2-5 | TRBD1 | TRBV6-2/TRBV6-3 | 16 | NA | TGTGCCAGCAGTTACCCCCGGACAGGGATGCGAGAGACCCAGTACTTC | CASSYPRTGMRETQYF